The 21 T cell receptor beta chains given below trace back to one sample, sequenced in a study. MiXCR, run by TCRdb on the RT-PCR reads, gives a single entry per CDR3 protein. The data show fewer than 800,000 distinct CDR3 sequences, 14% seen once. Source material: memory CD4+ T cells from blood. These receptors all stem from a female donor in good health, serving as a healthy control.

This clonotype was detected only a few times. V and J are TRBV4-3 and TRBJ2-2; D is undetermined. V lost 0 bases, J lost 4 bases, and 9 bases lay in between. Germline-derived CDR1 and CDR2 are LGHNA and YSLEER. This CDR3 is 15 amino acids long. The CDR3 DNA sequence: TGCGCCAGCAGCCAAGATTTCTTAACCACCGGGGAGCTGTTTTTT. Its protein is CASSQDFLTTGELFF.

This clonotype was found a few times. This chain joins TRBV4-2 and TRBJ2-1, with 10 bases matching TRBD2. The V segment lost 0 bases and the J segment 3 bases; nucleotides outside the gene matches: 2. Germline loops: CDR1 LGHNA, CDR2 YNFKEQ. The CDR3 sequence is 16 residues long. The CDR3 bases are TGTGCCAGCAGCCAAGATCAGCGGGAGGGCTACAATGAGCAGTTCTTC. Its translation: CASSQDQREGYNEQFF.

This clonotype was observed a few times. The chain recombines TRBV19 with TRBJ1-5; D ambiguous. In germline, CDR1 is LNHDA, CDR2 SQIVND (reference sequence). The CDR3 length is 13 residues. V was pared by 9 bases and J by 3 bases, with 12 bases between. This chain's CDR3 is CASATLLNQPQHF. CDR3 nucleotide sequence: TGTGCCAGCGCGACCCTTCTCAATCAGCCCCAGCATTTT.

The CDR3 loop reads CASSPRLVIADTQYF. In DNA, the CDR3 is TGTGCCAGCAGCCCTAGACTAGTAATTGCAGATACGCAGTATTTT. The chain couples TRBV7-2 to TRBJ2-3; D might be TRBD2 (6 bases). Germline V gene data show CDR1 as SGHTA and CDR2 as FQGNSA. V was trimmed by 5 bases and J by 4 bases, leaving 16 bases between them. The CDR3 spans 15 residues.

The chain has TRBV6-2 or TRBV6-3 and TRBJ1-5; D uncertain. In germline, CDR1 is MNHEY, CDR2 SVGEGT. V lost 2 bases, J lost 9 bases, and 14 bases lay in between. This CDR3 has 14 amino acids. Here the CDR3 DNA reads TGTGCCAGCAGTTACACAGACCCTTCAGGGCCCCAGCATTTT. Translation: CASSYTDPSGPQHF.

This clonotype has just a few counts. The rearrangement joins TRBV6-5 to TRBJ1-6; no clear D. This CDR3 spans 17 amino acids. Germline assignment: CDR1 MNHEY and CDR2 SVGAGI. Trimming removed 6 bases from V and 1 base from J, with 16 bases in between. This chain's CDR3 is CASSPGGSYSYNSPLHF. The CDR3 DNA follows: TGTGCCAGCAGCCCGGGAGGCTCCTATTCCTATAATTCACCCCTCCACTTT.

J is TRBJ2-7 and V is TRBV12-3 or TRBV12-4; 9 nucleotides agree with TRBD2. CDR3 length: 14 amino acids. V lost 3 bases to trimming and J lost 4 bases; unmatched junction nucleotides: 4. DNA for the CDR3: TGTGCCAGCAGTTTTCGCGGGGGGGCTTACGAGCAGTACTTC. This codes for CASSFRGGAYEQYF.

This clonotype was seen at least ten times. J is TRBJ2-1 and V is TRBV20-1; D unresolved. The CDR3 sequence is 16 residues long. Between the trimmed V and J ends, which lost 1 base and 0 bases, there was a span of 13 bases. In germline, CDR1 is DFQATT, CDR2 SNEGSKA (reference sequence). Here the CDR3 reads CSARVQVFSSYNEQFF. The CDR3, as DNA: TGCAGTGCTAGAGTACAAGTCTTCAGCTCCTACAATGAGCAGTTCTTC.

There are a few counts of this clonotype. The chain combines TRBV12-3 or TRBV12-4 with TRBJ1-5, with 8 bases lining up with TRBD1. Trimming at V came to 5 bases and at J to 1 base, leaving 4 bases not matched to a gene. The CDR3 is 15 amino acids. The CDR3 nucleotides read TGTGCCAGCAGTATTTACAGGGGGAGCAATCAGCCCCAGCATTTT. It yields the protein CASSIYRGSNQPQHF.

The chain has TRBV7-9 and TRBJ2-3; 14 bases align to TRBD2. Trimming at V came to 2 bases and at J to 0 bases, leaving 13 bases not matched to a gene. There are 21 residues in the CDR3. Per the germline V gene, CDR1 is SEHNR and CDR2 is FQNEAQ (reference sequence). Written as DNA, the CDR3 is TGTGCCAGCAGCTTAACCCCGGGACTAGCGGGAGACGAGTCTAGCACAGATACGCAGTATTTT. This codes for CASSLTPGLAGDESSTDTQYF.

This clonotype was seen ten or more times. V usage is TRBV20-1 and J usage is TRBJ1-3; D gene ambiguous. The CDR3 loop spans 13 amino acids. In germline, CDR1 is DFQATT, CDR2 SNEGSKA (reference sequence). V lost 6 bases, J lost 2 bases, and 11 bases lay in between. The CDR3: CSATKAAGNTIYF. The CDR3 nucleotides are TGCAGTGCCACTAAGGCGGCTGGAAACACCATATATTTT.

This clonotype was detected only a few times. V gene TRBV6-2 or TRBV6-3 combines with J gene TRBJ1-5; 7 nucleotides line up with TRBD1. The CDR3 is 13 residues long. Losses at the gene ends were 7 bases for V and 7 bases for J; bases not matched to a gene: 7. Germline V gene lookup returns CDR1 MNHEY and CDR2 SVGEGT. The CDR3 coding sequence is TGTGCCAGCAATGACAGGGCGGGACAGCCCCAGCATTTT. Translating it yields CASNDRAGQPQHF.

There are many counts of this clonotype. The CDR3 DNA follows: TGTGCCAGCAGCCCTATAGCGGGAGGGGCTCGCAATGAGCAGTTCTTC. It encodes CASSPIAGGARNEQFF. The chain recombines TRBV7-6 with TRBJ2-1, with 11 bases that match TRBD2. The V segment lost 5 bases and the J segment 6 bases; nucleotides outside the gene matches: 9. This CDR3 has 16 amino acids. Germline V gives CDR1 SGHVS, CDR2 FNYEAQ. Full variable domain (missing parts from reference TRBV7-6 and TRBJ2-1): GAGVSQSPRYKVTKRGQDVALRCDPISGHVSLYWYRQALGQGPEFLTYFNYEAQQDKSGLPNDRFSAERPEGSISTLTIQRTEQRDSAMYRCASSPIAGGARNEQFFGPGTRLTVL.

This rearrangement joins TRBV6-4 to TRBJ2-2, with 9 bases that match TRBD2. Germline V CDR1 and CDR2: MRHNA, SNTAGT. The CDR3 extends over 14 amino acids. Trimming cost V 6 bases and J 4 bases; bases outside gene matches: 3. CDR3 DNA: TGTGCCAGCAGAGCGGGAGGACGCACCGGGGAGCTGTTTTTT. Translating it yields CASRAGGRTGELFF.

This clonotype has more than one count but fewer than ten. This rearrangement joins TRBV20-1 to TRBJ2-7; 10 bases match TRBD1. The germline V gene has CDR1 DFQATT and CDR2 SNEGSKA (reference sequence). This CDR3 is 14 amino acids long. V trimming: 4 bases; J trimming: 5 bases; junction bases outside the gene matches: 8. The CDR3 loop is CSANLRDRGHEQYF. CDR3 DNA sequence: TGCAGTGCTAACCTCCGGGACAGGGGCCACGAGCAGTACTTC.

This sequence joins TRBV5-1 and TRBJ1-2; TRBD1 might be the D (6 bases). V lost 1 base, J lost 6 bases, and 10 bases lay in between. CDR3 length: 13 residues. CDR1 and CDR2 (germline): SGHRS, YFSETQ. The CDR3, as DNA: TGCGCCAGCAGCTTGTCGGGGGCTGATGGCTACACCTTC. Its protein is CASSLSGADGYTF.

V is TRBV5-1 and J is TRBJ2-7; 11 bases line up with TRBD2. There are 16 residues in the CDR3. The germline gives CDR1 SGHRS, CDR2 YFSETQ. Trimming cost V 3 bases and J 3 bases; bases outside gene matches: 8. The CDR3 protein is CASSSTGLAAVYEQYF. The CDR3 region has the DNA TGCGCCAGCAGCTCCACGGGACTAGCGGCAGTCTACGAGCAGTACTTC. Based on the CDR3 plus reference TRBV5-1 and TRBJ2-7, the full variable domain is KAGVTQTPRYLIKTRGQQVTLSCSPISGHRSVSWYQQTPGQGLQFLFEYFSETQRNKGNFPGRFSGRQFSNSRSEMNVSTLELGDSALYLCASSSTGLAAVYEQYFGPGTRLTVT.

This clonotype was counted a few times. The chain uses TRBV9 and TRBJ2-2; no clear D gene. The germline V gene encodes CDR1 SGDLS and CDR2 YYNGEE. The germline V and J ends were trimmed by 7 bases and 1 base, with 11 bases remaining between them. The CDR3 runs 14 residues. CDR3: CASAPQMNTGELFF. The CDR3 DNA reads as TGTGCCAGCGCTCCGCAGATGAACACCGGGGAGCTGTTTTTT.

This rearrangement joins TRBV10-2 to TRBJ2-1; D may be TRBD1 or TRBD2 (6 bases each). Trimming removed 2 bases from V and 7 bases from J, with 18 bases in between. The CDR3 covers 16 residues. Germline values: CDR1 WSHSY, CDR2 SAAADI. The CDR3 loop is CASSETGAGRSNEQFF. The CDR3 DNA reads TGCGCCAGCAGTGAGACGGGGGCCGGGCGAAGTAATGAGCAGTTCTTC.

This clonotype has at least ten counts. The V gene is TRBV10-3, the J gene TRBJ2-3; D is perhaps TRBD2 (5 bases). Germline V gene lookup returns CDR1 ENHRY and CDR2 SYGVKD. Trimming removed 0 bases from V and 0 bases from J, with 13 bases in between. The CDR3 runs 17 residues. CDR3 sequence: CAISESRAPYSTDTQYF. The CDR3 DNA sequence: TGTGCCATCAGTGAGTCGAGGGCCCCCTATAGCACAGATACGCAGTATTTT.

This clonotype appeared many times. This chain connects TRBV12-3 or TRBV12-4 to TRBJ2-5, with 10 bases matching TRBD2. This CDR3 contains 15 residues. V shed 8 bases and J 5 bases; nucleotides not matched to a gene: 11. CDR3 in DNA: TGTGCCAGCGGCCGGCTAGCGGGAGTCAGGGAGACCCAGTACTTC. This sequence encodes CASGRLAGVRETQYF.